These 20 T cell receptor beta chains originate from one sample sequenced in a study of control samples from healthy donors and cancer patients. Data came from immunoSEQ multiplex PCR; TCRdb stores just in-frame clones and leaves some out. The sample shows some 150,000 clones, 75% to 95% of them seen only once. Sample: blood. Receptor source: a young man in good health.

This chain links TRBV12-2 with TRBJ2-7; the table assigns TRBD1, which was not confirmed against the DNA. TRBV12-2 is designated a pseudogene. The CDR3 is made up of 15 amino acids. CDR3 loop: CASRLLTARSYEQYF. CDR3 sequence (DNA): TGTGCAAGTCGCTTACTGACAGCTCGCTCCTACGAGCAGTACTTC.

A single count supports this clone. The chain combines TRBV11-1 with TRBJ2-2; the match to TRBD1 covers 7 bases. The CDR3 is 15 amino acids. The germline V gene has CDR1 SGHAT and CDR2 FQDESV (reference sequence). Trimming cost V 5 bases and J 7 bases; bases outside gene matches: 10. CDR3 region: CASSPTGQRIGELFF. In DNA form, the CDR3 reads TGTGCCAGCAGCCCAACGGGACAGAGGATCGGGGAGCTGTTTTTT.

The chain couples TRBV21-1 to TRBJ2-7; TRBD2 is the table's D call, not checked against the DNA. TRBV21-1 is tagged as a pseudogene. The CDR3 covers 14 residues. CDR3 loop: CASSKARLPYEQYF. DNA of the CDR3: TGTGCCAGCAGCAAAGCAAGACTTCCTTACGAGCAGTACTTC.

This chain joins TRBV6-5 and TRBJ2-3; D possibly corresponds to TRBD2 (6 bases). The CDR3 runs 15 residues. V was trimmed by 6 bases and J by 2 bases, leaving 15 bases between them. Germline CDR1 is MNHEY and CDR2 is SVGAGI. The CDR3 coding sequence is TGTGCCAGCAGGGGCGGGGACGTATACACAGATACGCAGTATTTT. Translating it yields CASRGGDVYTDTQYF.

The chain carries TRBV7-3 and TRBJ2-1; 9 nucleotides agree with TRBD2. V lost 5 bases to trimming and J lost 8 bases; unmatched junction nucleotides: 13. In germline, CDR1 is SGHTA, CDR2 FQGTGA. This CDR3 has 16 residues. The CDR3 DNA reads as TGTGCCAGCAGCCCCAGTCCGGCGGGGGGGCGTTATGAGCAGTTCTTC. Encoded protein: CASSPSPAGGRYEQFF.

The chain joins TRBV6-5 to TRBJ2-1, with D unclear. The germline V gene has CDR1 MNHEY and CDR2 SVGAGI. This CDR3 is 14 amino acids long. V lost 0 bases, J lost 10 bases, and 13 bases lay in between. The CDR3 region is CASSYSNSPSEQFF. The CDR3 DNA follows: TGTGCCAGCAGTTACTCTAACTCCCCCTCGGAGCAGTTCTTC.

This chain joins TRBV6-5 and TRBJ2-7; possibly TRBD1 or TRBD2 for D (5 bases each). Germline V CDR1 and CDR2: MNHEY, SVGAGI. This CDR3 region has 15 residues. V dropped 6 bases and J dropped 1 base, with 16 bases sitting between them. CDR3 protein: CASRVSGTESYEQYF. As DNA, the CDR3 is TGTGCCAGCAGGGTCTCCGGGACGGAATCCTACGAGCAGTACTTC.

This chain links TRBV11-2 with TRBJ2-7, with D perhaps matching TRBD1 (6 bases). The germline V and J ends were trimmed by 0 bases and 2 bases, with 14 bases remaining between them. In germline, CDR1 is SGHAT, CDR2 FQNNGV. The CDR3 totals 16 residues. Here the CDR3 reads CASSLDPGQLTYEQYF. The CDR3 bases are TGTGCCAGCAGCTTAGATCCAGGACAGCTTACCTACGAGCAGTACTTC.

CDR3: CASSYGRTYEQYF. In nucleotides, the CDR3 is TGTGCCAGCAGTTACGGCAGGACCTACGAGCAGTACTTC. The chain is built from TRBV6-5 and TRBJ2-7; D is ambiguous. Per germline, CDR1 MNHEY and CDR2 SVGAGI. V was shortened by 2 bases and J by 2 bases, with 7 bases between the two germline ends. This CDR3 has 13 amino acids.

CDR3 DNA sequence: TGTGCCAGCAGTCGGCGGGGGGCGGATACGCAGTATTTT. It yields the protein CASSRRGADTQYF. V is TRBV2 and J is TRBJ2-3, with 8 bases matching TRBD2. The CDR3 covers 13 residues. Germline trimming cut 5 bases from V and 6 bases from J; bases unmatched to any gene: 4. In germline, CDR1 is SNHLY, CDR2 FYNNEI.

This chain joins TRBV19 and TRBJ2-7; 11 positions agree with TRBD1. The V gene's germline CDR1 is LNHDA and CDR2 SQIVND (reference sequence). CDR3 length equals 15 residues. With 7 bases clipped from V and 6 bases from J, the junction kept 11 bases outside the gene matches. This chain's CDR3 is CASTKGTGTGGEQYF. The CDR3 DNA reads as TGTGCCAGTACCAAGGGAACCGGGACAGGGGGCGAGCAGTACTTC.

As DNA, the CDR3 is TGTGCCAGCAGCTCAGGATCAGGGGTTATGCGAGGCTACACCTTC. Its translation is CASSSGSGVMRGYTF. This chain connects TRBV5-4 to TRBJ1-2, with TRBD1 as a possible D gene (6 bases). V was cut by 3 bases and J by 8 bases, with 20 bases left in between. Germline V CDR1 and CDR2: SGHNT, YYREEE (reference sequence). The CDR3 length is 15 residues.

The chain has TRBV6-1 and TRBJ1-6; weak D call: TRBD1 (5 bases). Germline V CDR1 and CDR2: MNHNS, SASEGT. With 2 bases removed from V and 10 bases from J, the gap between germline ends came to 15 bases. The length of the CDR3 is 15 residues. CDR3 sequence: CASSETQGTRSPLHF. For the CDR3, the DNA is TGTGCCAGCAGTGAAACCCAGGGAACCAGGTCACCCCTCCACTTT.

V and J are TRBV7-2 and TRBJ1-1; D might be TRBD1 (5 bases). V lost 1 base to trimming and J lost 3 bases, with 9 bases between them. Germline V gives CDR1 SGHTA, CDR2 FQGNSA. The CDR3 consists of 14 residues. CDR3 DNA: TGTGCCAGCAGCTTAGTCAGGGCTGACACTGAAGCTTTCTTT. Translating gives CASSLVRADTEAFF.

This clone was recorded a few times. This chain uses TRBV27 with TRBJ2-1; D uncertain. Looked up from germline, CDR1 is MNHEY and CDR2 is SMNVEV (reference sequence). The CDR3 runs 12 residues. Trimming left V 7 bases short and J 5 bases short, with 9 bases between. The CDR3 DNA reads TGTGCCAGCATAGCTCCAGACAATGAGCAGTTCTTC. It translates to CASIAPDNEQFF.

This sequence joins TRBV4-3 and TRBJ1-5; D unresolved. The CDR3 consists of 14 residues. Germline CDR1 and CDR2: LGHNA and YSLEER. The ends were cut back, 0 bases at V and 7 bases at J, with 10 bases in the middle. CDR3 nucleotide sequence: TGCGCCAGCAGCCAAGATGCTATCGGCCAGCCCCAGCATTTT. It is translated as CASSQDAIGQPQHF.

The J gene is TRBJ2-5, the V gene TRBV4-2, with a tentative D call TRBD2 (6 bases). This CDR3 comprises 18 residues. Trimming removed 0 bases from V and 5 bases from J, with 22 bases in between. Looked up from germline, CDR1 is LGHNA and CDR2 is YNFKEQ. CDR3: CASSQDLGGLGQAETQYF. The CDR3 nucleotides are TGTGCCAGCAGCCAAGATCTTGGAGGGCTTGGCCAAGCCGAGACCCAGTACTTC.

V gene TRBV6-5 combines with J gene TRBJ1-5; TRBD1 might be the D (5 bases). The CDR3 runs to 14 residues. V gave up 4 bases and J gave up 5 bases, with 12 bases separating them. Germline values: CDR1 MNHEY, CDR2 SVGAGI. The CDR3 is CASSSQGTDQPQHF. As DNA, the CDR3 is TGTGCCAGCAGTTCGCAAGGGACCGATCAGCCCCAGCATTTT.

The rearrangement joins TRBV5-1 to TRBJ1-1, with a possible D match to TRBD1 (6 bases). CDR1 SGHRS and CDR2 YFSETQ come from the germline V gene. V lost 0 bases and J 11 bases, leaving 17 bases between the germline ends. This CDR3 comprises 14 residues. The chain's CDR3 is CASSLVGQTGYAFF. The CDR3 coding sequence is TGCGCCAGCAGCTTGGTAGGACAGACGGGGTACGCTTTCTTT. Looking up the rest from reference TRBV5-1 and TRBJ1-1 gives the full variable domain: KAGVTQTPRYLIKTRGQQVTLSCSPISGHRSVSWYQQTPGQGLQFLFEYFSETQRNKGNFPGRFSGRQFSNSRSEMNVSTLELGDSALYLCASSLVGQTGYAFFGQGTRLTVV.

J is TRBJ2-7 and V is TRBV4-2; TRBD1 agrees at 9 bases. Germline lookup yields CDR1 LGHNA and CDR2 YNFKEQ. Trimming took 1 base from V and 1 from J; bases not matched to a gene: 5. This CDR3 is 16 amino acids long. The CDR3 DNA follows: TGTGCCAGCAGCCAAGCCCTCGGACAGGGGTCCTACGAGCAGTACTTC. Its translation is CASSQALGQGSYEQYF.